This TCR beta chain comes out of a study of long-term antiretroviral therapy in people with HIV. The assay, immunoSEQ v3.0, was run at survey level. Generated by immunoSEQ multiplex PCR, the TCRdb table keeps only in-frame clones and is missing some. This table has under 35,000 clones, roughly 96% appearing once. CDR1 is MNHEY, CDR2 SMNVEV, per germline (reference sequence). V was clipped by 6 bases and J by 10 bases; unmatched bases: 8. The CDR3 is 12 amino acids. V usage is TRBV27 and J usage is TRBJ1-2; 7 bases match TRBD1. This TCR was sampled from a man aged 25-40 years with HIV. Here the sequenced sample was unsorted PBMCs, taken approximately 6.6 years after starting antiretroviral therapy. The CDR3 reads CASSHLTGNYTF. In nucleotides, the CDR3 is TGTGCCAGCAGCCATCTGACAGGGAACTACACCTTC.